The present T cell receptor (beta chain) was sequenced within a study of T-cell reconstitution after alpha-beta-depleted transplantation in children. The CDR3 covers 12 residues. Germline assignment: CDR1 SGHRS and CDR2 YFSETQ. Trimming cost V 1 base and J 7 bases, with 8 bases left between them. Molecular barcoding with unique molecular identifiers was used for the TCRbeta library. TCRdb recomputed calls from the PCR reads with MiXCR, one row per CDR3 protein. This sample has around 400,000 distinct CDR3 sequences, with about a tenth found just once. The genes are TRBV5-1 and TRBJ1-2; D is unclear. Specimen: PBMCs from the stem cell graft donor, collected from the stem cell graft. The TCR comes from a human donor who donated a stem cell graft to a child with acute myeloid leukemia. DNA of the CDR3: TGCGCCAGCAGCTTGCCGGACGGTGGCTACACCTTC. It specifies CASSLPDGGYTF.